The 12 T cell receptor beta chains presented below share a single source sample, sequenced in a study of cytotoxic CD8 clonotypes in ibrutinib-treated CLL. Clones were sequenced by immunoSEQ multiplex PCR, and TCRdb holds only the in-frame ones, with some missing. Of roughly 15,000 clones in the sample, about 60% were seen once. Sequenced material: PBMCs, taken before ibrutinib treatment. Receptor source: a human donor with chronic lymphocytic leukemia.

The chain links TRBV11-2 to TRBJ2-1; D not resolved. The germline V and J ends were trimmed by 5 bases and 8 bases, with 16 bases remaining between them. The CDR3 length is 14 residues. Germline-derived CDR1 and CDR2 are SGHAT and FQNNGV. In DNA, the CDR3 is TGTGCCAGCAGCCCCCTCCCCCAGGTCCATGAGCAGTTCTTC. This sequence encodes CASSPLPQVHEQFF.

The V and J genes are TRBV18 and TRBJ2-3; 10 bases are shared with TRBD2. The CDR3 is 15 residues long. V shed 1 base, J shed 6 bases, and the junction held 4 bases outside the gene matches. Germline CDR1 is KGHSH and CDR2 is LQKENI. The CDR3 coding sequence is TGTGCCAGCTCACCACTGTCAGCGGGGGGGGATACGCAGTATTTT. Translated: CASSPLSAGGDTQYF.

This chain links TRBV21-1 with TRBJ1-1; the table assigns TRBD1, which was not confirmed against the DNA. TRBV21-1 represents a pseudogene. CDR3 length: 18 residues. This CDR3 reads CASSKDGDRRQPDTEAFF. The CDR3 coding sequence is TGTGCCAGCAGCAAAGATGGAGACAGGAGGCAACCAGACACTGAAGCTTTCTTT.

V usage is TRBV27 and J usage is TRBJ2-1, with 13 bases aligning to TRBD2. The length of the CDR3 is 16 residues. Germline V gene data show CDR1 as MNHEY and CDR2 as SMNVEV (reference sequence). Trimming removed 6 bases from V and 6 bases from J; junction bases left unmatched: 8. CDR3 amino acids: CASSTSGLAGANEQFF. The CDR3 coding sequence is TGTGCCAGCAGCACGAGCGGACTAGCGGGAGCCAATGAGCAGTTCTTC.

A few counts support this clone. The rearrangement links TRBV5-1 to TRBJ1-2; D unclear. Trimming removed 2 bases from V and 5 bases from J, with 10 bases in between. Germline V gene lookup returns CDR1 SGHRS and CDR2 YFSETQ. The CDR3 is 13 amino acids. The CDR3 coding sequence is TGCGCCAGCAGCTTAGGCCAGCTATATGGCTACACCTTC. Translation: CASSLGQLYGYTF.

This rearrangement joins TRBV6-1 to TRBJ2-7; D is tentatively TRBD1 or TRBD2 (5 bases each). Germline CDR1 reads MNHNS; CDR2 reads SASEGT. This CDR3 spans 11 amino acids. V was cut by 4 bases and J by 7 bases, with 8 bases left in between. CDR3 sequence reads: CASSVGVEQYF. In DNA form, the CDR3 reads TGTGCCAGCAGTGTGGGGGTAGAGCAGTACTTC.

This chain links TRBV11-3 with TRBJ2-7; possibly TRBD2 for D (6 bases). Per germline, CDR1 SGHNT and CDR2 YENEEA. V lost 5 bases, J lost 0 bases, and 17 bases lay in between. The CDR3 totals 16 residues. This chain's CDR3 is CASSKGGQVSSYEQYV. The CDR3, as DNA: TGTGCCAGCAGCAAGGGAGGTCAGGTCAGCTCCTACGAGCAGTACGTC.

Note on this clone: Within the sample, other DNA sequences also encode this same CDR3. This chain links TRBV27 with TRBJ1-1, with TRBD1 matching 7 bases. V gave up 5 bases and J gave up 6 bases; unmatched junction bases: 9. The CDR3 length is 14 residues. From germline, CDR1 is MNHEY and CDR2 SMNVEV (reference sequence). DNA for the CDR3: TGTGCCAGCAGTCCGACAGGGCTAGGAGCTGAAGCTTTCTTT. Translating it yields CASSPTGLGAEAFF.

The chain uses TRBV19 and TRBJ1-4; D unresolved. Per the germline V gene, CDR1 is LNHDA and CDR2 is SQIVND (reference sequence). V shed 4 bases and J shed 12 bases, with 12 bases lying between them. The CDR3 contains 12 residues. The chain's CDR3 is CASSTLGWELFF. DNA of the CDR3: TGTGCCAGTAGTACTCTGGGCTGGGAACTGTTTTTT.

This clone has a single count. The rearrangement joins TRBV10-2 to TRBJ1-1; D remains unclear. Germline assignment: CDR1 WSHSY and CDR2 SAAADI. CDR3 length equals 12 residues. V lost 5 bases, J lost 4 bases, and 8 bases lay in between. Written as DNA, the CDR3 is TGCGCCAGCAGTCCTACTATCACTGAAGCTTTCTTT. Protein product: CASSPTITEAFF.

V gene TRBV2 combines with J gene TRBJ2-7; 9 bases line up with TRBD1. The CDR3 contains 13 residues. Germline assignment: CDR1 SNHLY and CDR2 FYNNEI. Trimming cost V 10 bases and J 4 bases; bases outside gene matches: 8. The CDR3 protein is CATNRDREYEQYF. CDR3 DNA: TGTGCCACCAACCGGGACAGGGAGTACGAGCAGTACTTC. The whole variable domain, filled in from reference TRBV2 and TRBJ2-7, reads EPEVTQTPSHQVTQMGQEVILRCVPISNHLYFYWYRQILGQKVEFLVSFYNNEISEKSEIFDDQFSVERPDGSNFTLKIRSTKLEDSAMYFCATNRDREYEQYFGPGTRLTVT.

The chain has TRBV10-1 and TRBJ2-4; D might be TRBD1 or TRBD2, each matching 6 bases. The CDR3 totals 15 residues. Trimming pared 6 bases from V and 3 bases from J, leaving 15 bases between. Germline V gene data show CDR1 as WNHNN and CDR2 as SYGVQD (reference sequence). CDR3: CASSPGGADKNIQYF. The DNA for the CDR3 is TGCGCCAGCAGCCCCGGGGGCGCGGACAAAAACATTCAGTACTTC.